This T cell receptor beta chain was documented in a study of CD8 T cells in ankylosing spondylitis. Study observations and caveats: It appeared that ankylosing spondylitis blood was characterized by a TCR beta motif of under ten highly homologous variants. Significant enrichment of disease-linked clones was reported in matched ankylosing spondylitis synovial fluid.

The sample holds many counts of this clonotype. Its target is unknown. A single record per CDR3 protein comes from TCRdb applying MiXCR to the 5' RACE reads. The sample records about 330,000 distinct CDR3 sequences, under 8.5% being singletons. The germline V gene encodes CDR1 SGHTS and CDR2 YDEGEE. The length of the CDR3 is 15 residues. Trimming took 4 bases from V and 0 from J, leaving 13 bases between them. Material: blood, either unsorted or a sorted T cell fraction (not recorded which). This TCR came from a male donor with ankylosing spondylitis. The rearrangement uses TRBV5-8 and TRBJ1-2, with D perhaps matching TRBD1 (6 bases). In nucleotides, the CDR3 is TGTGCCAGCAGCCGCTGGGACATTTCTAACTATGGCTACACCTTC. Its protein is CASSRWDISNYGYTF. The whole variable domain, filled in from reference TRBV5-8 and TRBJ1-2, reads EAGVTQSPTHLIKTRGQQATLRCSPISGHTSVYWYQQALGLGLQFLLWYDEGEERNRGNFPPRFSGRQFPNYSSELNVNALELEDSALYLCASSRWDISNYGYTFGSGTRLTVV.